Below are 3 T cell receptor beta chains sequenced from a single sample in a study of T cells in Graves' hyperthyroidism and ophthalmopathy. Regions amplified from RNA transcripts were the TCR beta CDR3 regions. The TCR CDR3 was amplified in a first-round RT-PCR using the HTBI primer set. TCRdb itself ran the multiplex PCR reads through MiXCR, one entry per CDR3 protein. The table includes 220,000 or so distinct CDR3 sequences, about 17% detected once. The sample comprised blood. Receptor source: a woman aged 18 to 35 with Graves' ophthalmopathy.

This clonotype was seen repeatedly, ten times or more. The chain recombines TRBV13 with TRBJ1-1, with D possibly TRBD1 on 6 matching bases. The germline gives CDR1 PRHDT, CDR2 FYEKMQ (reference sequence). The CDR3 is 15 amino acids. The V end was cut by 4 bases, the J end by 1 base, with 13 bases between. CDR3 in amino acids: CASSSRQVRNTEAFF. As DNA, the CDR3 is TGTGCCAGCAGCTCTCGACAGGTCCGGAACACTGAAGCTTTCTTT.

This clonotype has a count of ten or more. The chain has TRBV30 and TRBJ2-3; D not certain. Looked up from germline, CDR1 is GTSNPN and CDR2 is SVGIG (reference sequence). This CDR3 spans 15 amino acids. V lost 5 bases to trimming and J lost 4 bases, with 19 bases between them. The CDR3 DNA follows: TGTGCCTGGTCCCCTGGCGGCAGTGCGGCAGATACGCAGTATTTT. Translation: CAWSPGGSAADTQYF.

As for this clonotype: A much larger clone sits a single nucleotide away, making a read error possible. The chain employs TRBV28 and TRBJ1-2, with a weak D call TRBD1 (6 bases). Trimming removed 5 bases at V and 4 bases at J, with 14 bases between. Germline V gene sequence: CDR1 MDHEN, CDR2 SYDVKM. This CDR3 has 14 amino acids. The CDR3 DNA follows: TGTGCCAGCAGTCACGGGGGGGGCGTCTATGGCTACACCTTC. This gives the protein CASSHGGGVYGYTF.